The 29 T cell receptor beta chains below were found in one sample sequenced in a study of T cell responses to AZD1222 COVID-19 vaccine. Only in-frame clones appear in the TCRdb table, and some are missing; sequencing was by immunoSEQ multiplex PCR. The data show roughly 270,000 clones, 94% seen once. Sequences were derived from peripheral blood, sampled 28 days after the second AZD1222 dose. These receptor sequences come from an adult who received the AZD1222 COVID-19 vaccine.

V usage is TRBV5-4 and J usage is TRBJ1-6; possible D gene TRBD1, 5 bases. Germline V gene data show CDR1 as SGHNT and CDR2 as YYREEE (reference sequence). Deletions cut 1 base from V and 9 bases from J, with 17 bases between. This CDR3 is built from 16 residues. The CDR3, as DNA: TGTGCCAGCAGCTTGTCGTCCGGGGCCGTTGTTTCACCCCTCCACTTT. It is translated as CASSLSSGAVVSPLHF.

The chain employs TRBV14 and TRBJ1-1; the D is unclear. The CDR3 extends over 12 amino acids. Germline CDR1 reads SGHDN; CDR2 reads FVKESK. Trimming pared 7 bases from V and 6 bases from J, leaving 12 bases between. CDR3: CASIGLEPEAFF. CDR3 DNA sequence: TGTGCCAGCATTGGACTAGAGCCTGAAGCTTTCTTT.

The genes are TRBV3-1 (or the pseudogene TRBV3-2) and TRBJ1-3; TRBD1 might be the D (5 bases). This CDR3 has 18 residues. Germline values: CDR1 LGHDT, CDR2 YNNKEL (reference sequence). The ends were cut back, 2 bases at V and 1 base at J, with 18 bases in the middle. CDR3 DNA: TGTGCCAGCAGCCAATCCTATGCCGGGACGGCATCTGGAAACACCATATATTTT. Protein: CASSQSYAGTASGNTIYF.

This sequence joins TRBV29-1 and TRBJ2-7, with D tentatively TRBD2 (7 bases). The CDR3 runs to 11 residues. In germline, CDR1 is SQVTM, CDR2 ANQGSEA. The DNA of the CDR3 is TGCGCGGGGGCTAGCTCCTACGAGCAGTACTTC. Translated: CAGASSYEQYF.

V usage is TRBV7-7 and J usage is TRBJ1-2; weak D call: TRBD1 (5 bases). V was clipped by 5 bases and J by 4 bases, with 11 bases between them. This CDR3 region has 13 residues. Per the germline V gene, CDR1 is SSHAT and CDR2 is FNYEAQ (reference sequence). The CDR3 here is CASSPREAYGYTF. DNA of the CDR3: TGTGCCAGCAGCCCCAGGGAGGCCTATGGCTACACCTTC. The complete variable domain, with remaining parts taken from reference TRBV7-7 and TRBJ1-2, reads GAGVSQSPRYKVTKRGQDVTLRCDPISSHATLYWYQQALGQGPEFLTYFNYEAQPDKSGLPSDRFSAERPEGSISTLTIQRTEQRDSAMYRCASSPREAYGYTFGSGTRLTVV.

This clone showed up just once. This chain connects TRBV28 to TRBJ2-3; a weak D match, TRBD1 (6 bases). V was trimmed by 5 bases and J by 4 bases, leaving 13 bases between them. This CDR3 region has 14 residues. Germline V lookup: CDR1 MDHEN, CDR2 SYDVKM. CDR3: CASSQTGRADTQYF. DNA for the CDR3: TGTGCCAGCAGTCAAACAGGGCGGGCAGATACGCAGTATTTT.

This chain connects TRBV11-2 to TRBJ2-5, with D hard to call. Germline CDR1 is SGHAT and CDR2 is FQNNGV. CDR3 length: 15 amino acids. Between the trimmed V and J ends, which lost 4 bases and 5 bases, there was a span of 17 bases. The CDR3 DNA reads TGTGCCAGCAGCTCCACAAGGTCCCCCGGGGAGACCCAGTACTTC. This sequence encodes CASSSTRSPGETQYF.

The chain recombines TRBV5-5 with TRBJ1-2; 7 bases are shared with TRBD1. The CDR3 consists of 14 residues. Per the germline V gene, CDR1 is SGHKS and CDR2 is YYEKEE (reference sequence). The J segment lost 5 bases and the V segment lost 2 bases, leaving 6 bases of the junction unmatched. CDR3 region: CASSFEGQWYGYTF. CDR3 nucleotide sequence: TGTGCCAGCAGCTTCGAGGGACAGTGGTATGGCTACACCTTC.

This sequence joins TRBV5-1 and TRBJ2-7, with TRBD1 matching 10 bases. This CDR3 contains 15 residues. Per the germline V gene, CDR1 is SGHRS and CDR2 is YFSETQ. J gave up 5 bases and V 0 bases, and 5 bases lay outside the gene matches. CDR3 in DNA: TGCGCCAGCAGCTTGGTCGGGACAGGGGTAAACGAGCAGTACTTC. Amino acid sequence: CASSLVGTGVNEQYF.

V and J are TRBV15 and TRBJ2-7; tentatively, D is TRBD1 (5 bases). The germline V gene has CDR1 LNHNV and CDR2 YYDKDF (reference sequence). This CDR3 contains 15 residues. V dropped 2 bases and J dropped 0 bases, with 11 bases sitting between them. The CDR3 coding sequence is TGTGCCACCAGCAGAAATGCAGGGTACTCCTACGAGCAGTACTTC. Translated: CATSRNAGYSYEQYF.

The chain has TRBV7-2 and TRBJ2-1; the D is unclear. There are 15 residues in the CDR3. Germline CDR1 SGHTA, CDR2 FQGNSA. Between the trimmed V and J ends, which lost 1 base and 7 bases, there was a span of 14 bases. CDR3 coding DNA: TGTGCCAGCAGCTTAGGGGTTCGGGTTGGGAATGAGCAGTTCTTC. Protein sequence: CASSLGVRVGNEQFF.

The rearrangement links TRBV4-3 to TRBJ1-3; D is unresolved. The CDR3 contains 17 residues. V lost 1 base and J lost 0, with 13 bases in between. Germline V gene lookup returns CDR1 LGHNA and CDR2 YSLEER. For the CDR3, the DNA is TGCGCCAGCAGCCAAGGGGCAGTAACTAGCTCTGGAAACACCATATATTTT. It encodes CASSQGAVTSSGNTIYF.

This clone has just one count. The chain has TRBV6-5 and TRBJ2-2; 9 bases align to TRBD1. The CDR3 loop spans 16 amino acids. V trimming: 0 bases; J trimming: 3 bases; junction bases outside the gene matches: 2. The germline CDR1 and CDR2 sequences are MNHEY and SVGAGI. The CDR3 DNA sequence: TGTGCCAGCAGTTACTCGGGGACAGGGTACACCGGGGAGCTGTTTTTT. As protein: CASSYSGTGYTGELFF.

The rearrangement links TRBV6-1 to TRBJ1-1; D unclear. The CDR3 is 13 residues long. The V and J ends lost 3 bases and 3 bases respectively, with 8 bases between them. Germline CDR1 and CDR2: MNHNS and SASEGT. The DNA of the CDR3 is TGTGCCAGCAGTGACGCCGCGGACACTGAAGCTTTCTTT. Amino acids: CASSDAADTEAFF.

The V and J genes are TRBV28 and TRBJ2-1, with D possibly called TRBD1 or TRBD2 (5 bases each). The CDR3 totals 16 residues. Germline lookup yields CDR1 MDHEN and CDR2 SYDVKM. The V end lost 5 bases, the J end lost 4 bases, and 18 bases lay between the germline ends. The CDR3 region has the DNA TGTGCCAGCAGTCCGCCCGGGACGGCCGTTTACAATGAGCAGTTCTTC. Its translation: CASSPPGTAVYNEQFF.

The chain employs TRBV9 and TRBJ1-1; D is possibly TRBD1 (5 bases). This CDR3 comprises 18 residues. Trimming left V 0 bases short and J 0 bases short, with 18 bases between. Germline assignment: CDR1 SGDLS and CDR2 YYNGEE. The CDR3 DNA sequence: TGTGCCAGCAGCGTAGATTTTCAGGCAGGGCCCGTGAACACTGAAGCTTTCTTT. It specifies CASSVDFQAGPVNTEAFF.

The CDR3 here is CSVGRVTDTQYF. The DNA for the CDR3 is TGCAGCGTTGGTAGGGTAACAGATACGCAGTATTTT. The chain employs TRBV29-1 and TRBJ2-3; D uncertain. CDR1 is SQVTM, CDR2 ANQGSEA, per germline. This CDR3 has 12 amino acids. Trimming shortened V by 4 bases and J by 3 bases, and 8 bases separated the two germline ends.

This clone came up once. V and J are TRBV19 and TRBJ1-2; no clear D gene. V was shortened by 4 bases and J by 3 bases, with 12 bases between the two germline ends. In germline, CDR1 is LNHDA, CDR2 SQIVND (reference sequence). CDR3 length: 14 residues. The DNA of the CDR3 is TGTGCCAGTAGTACCCTACTAGGAGACTATGGCTACACCTTC. Protein sequence: CASSTLLGDYGYTF.

The chain carries TRBV28 and TRBJ2-7, with a tentative D call TRBD1 (5 bases). Germline V CDR1 and CDR2: MDHEN, SYDVKM. V lost 2 bases to trimming and J lost 0 bases, with 14 bases between them. The CDR3 is 16 residues long. The CDR3 region is CASSLRQGFFSYEQYF. In nucleotides, the CDR3 is TGTGCCAGCAGTTTACGGCAGGGCTTTTTCTCCTACGAGCAGTACTTC.

The chain carries TRBV12-3 or TRBV12-4 and TRBJ1-1; D ambiguous. The germline V and J ends were trimmed by 3 bases and 6 bases, with 11 bases remaining between them. The CDR3 sequence is 13 residues long. This CDR3 reads CASSFAEGPEAFF. The CDR3 nucleotides are TGTGCCAGCAGTTTTGCTGAGGGCCCTGAAGCTTTCTTT.

V gene TRBV19 combines with J gene TRBJ2-5; tentative D call: TRBD1 (5 bases). The CDR3 runs 15 residues. V gave up 7 bases and J gave up 4 bases, with 19 bases separating them. Germline V gene sequence: CDR1 LNHDA, CDR2 SQIVND (reference sequence). CDR3 residues: CASTVGGRAVETQYF. The DNA of the CDR3 is TGTGCCAGTACAGTTGGTGGCAGGGCGGTAGAGACCCAGTACTTC.

DNA of the CDR3: TGTGCCAGCAGTTTCAATGACGACACCGGGGAGCTGTTTTTT. It codes for CASSFNDDTGELFF. The rearrangement links TRBV27 to TRBJ2-2, with no clear D. This CDR3 has 14 amino acids. V was pared by 3 bases and J by 3 bases, with 8 bases between. CDR1 is MNHEY, CDR2 SMNVEV, per germline (reference sequence).

The chain is built from TRBV7-2 and TRBJ2-1, with D possibly being TRBD2 (5 bases). The CDR3 sequence is 14 residues long. Per the germline V gene, CDR1 is SGHTA and CDR2 is FQGNSA. V was clipped by 5 bases and J by 5 bases, with 13 bases between them. The CDR3 region is CASSPHPRDNEQFF. CDR3 DNA: TGTGCCAGCAGCCCACACCCGAGGGACAATGAGCAGTTCTTC.

The chain combines TRBV7-9 with TRBJ2-2, with 14 bases that match TRBD2. J was trimmed by 6 bases and V by 5 bases; bases with no gene match: 14. Looked up from germline, CDR1 is SEHNR and CDR2 is FQNEAQ (reference sequence). This CDR3 is built from 19 residues. CDR3 in amino acids: CASSHRTSGGRAGAGELFF. The CDR3 region has the DNA TGTGCCAGCAGCCACCGGACTAGCGGGGGGAGAGCAGGCGCCGGGGAGCTGTTTTTT. Combining the CDR3 with reference TRBV7-9 and TRBJ2-2 gives the whole variable domain DTGVSQNPRHKITKRGQNVTFRCDPISEHNRLYWYRQTLGQGPEFLTYFQNEAQLEKSRLLSDRFSAERPKGSFSTLEIQRTEQGDSAMYLCASSHRTSGGRAGAGELFFGEGSRLTVL.

The V call is TRBV29-1, the J call TRBJ1-1; D may be TRBD1 (6 bases). Germline loops: CDR1 SQVTM, CDR2 ANQGSEA. The CDR3 consists of 14 residues. The V end lost 4 bases, the J end lost 1 base, and 13 bases lay between the germline ends. The DNA for the CDR3 is TGCAGCGTTGGGGGGCCCGGGGGGAACACTGAAGCTTTCTTT. Translation gives CSVGGPGGNTEAFF.

This clone occurred once. V usage is TRBV19 and J usage is TRBJ2-3; possibly TRBD1 for D (5 bases). Looked up from germline, CDR1 is LNHDA and CDR2 is SQIVND (reference sequence). Trimming took off 6 bases at V and 4 bases at J, with 14 bases between the two ends. The CDR3 is made up of 14 amino acids. The CDR3 reads CASRIQGSPDTQYF. In DNA form, the CDR3 reads TGTGCCAGTAGGATCCAGGGATCCCCAGATACGCAGTATTTT.

V is TRBV5-5 and J is TRBJ2-3; 9 nucleotides agree with TRBD2. This CDR3 comprises 16 residues. Trimming cost V 3 bases and J 0 bases; bases outside gene matches: 5. CDR1 and CDR2 (germline): SGHKS, YYEKEE (reference sequence). The CDR3 DNA sequence: TGTGCCAGCAGCTGGCCCCTAGCGGGGAGCACAGATACGCAGTATTTT. Residues: CASSWPLAGSTDTQYF.

The chain recombines TRBV19 with TRBJ2-1; D possibly corresponds to TRBD2 (5 bases). Germline values: CDR1 LNHDA, CDR2 SQIVND (reference sequence). The CDR3 is made up of 16 amino acids. V lost 6 bases to trimming and J lost 2 bases, with 17 bases between them. DNA for the CDR3: TGTGCCAGTAGAACATCCGGGGAGAGTCCCTACAATGAGCAGTTCTTC. This codes for CASRTSGESPYNEQFF.

The J gene is TRBJ1-1, the V gene TRBV5-4, with D tentatively TRBD1 (6 bases). CDR3 length: 13 amino acids. Germline CDR1 reads SGHNT; CDR2 reads YYREEE (reference sequence). Trimming removed 5 bases at V and 7 bases at J, with 15 bases between. CDR3 nucleotides: TGTGCCAGCAGTTCAGGGGAGGGGGTTGAAGCTTTCTTT. This translates into CASSSGEGVEAFF.